The rows below give T cell receptor beta chains drawn from one sample of a study of identical twins. Via MiXCR, TCRdb re-called the 5' RACE reads, giving one row per CDR3 protein. The sample shows just over 450,000 distinct CDR3 sequences, more than 13% of them seen only once. The data were also submitted as part of a second study, on yellow fever vaccine responses in identical twins.

Material for sequencing was CD4+ T cells sorted from blood. These receptors came from a woman between 18 and 29 years old in good health. Each CDR3 is given with its conserved first and last residue. A D gene is named only where the DNA matches it firmly. Not every row has a clone size; where given, it reads once, few, many or a size class.

clone_size | d_call | j_call | v_call | cdr3_aa | cdr3_nt
NA | NA | TRBJ2-7 | TRBV18 | CASSQGQTIEYEQYF | TGTGCCAGCTCACAAGGACAGACGATCGAGTACGAGCAGTACTTC
NA | NA | TRBJ2-6 | TRBV12-3/TRBV12-4 | CASSSGTDGANVLTF | TGTGCCAGCAGTTCGGGGACTGATGGGGCCAACGTCCTGACTTTC
NA | TRBD1 | TRBJ2-7 | TRBV27 | CASSLGARGQIYEQYF | TGTGCCAGCAGTTTAGGTGCTCGGGGACAGATCTACGAGCAGTACTTC
few | TRBD1 | TRBJ2-7 | TRBV7-2 | CASSLGQGIHEQYF | TGTGCCAGCAGCTTAGGACAGGGGATCCACGAGCAGTACTTC
NA | TRBD2 | TRBJ2-7 | TRBV11-2 | CASSIGVAGALSSYEQYF | TGTGCCAGCAGTATAGGGGTAGCGGGGGCCTTGAGCTCCTACGAGCAGTACTTC
few | TRBD1 | TRBJ1-6 | TRBV7-6 | CASSLAWQGVNSPLHF | TGTGCCAGCAGCTTAGCGTGGCAGGGGGTAAATTCACCCCTCCACTTT
NA | NA | TRBJ1-5 | TRBV7-2 | CASSLRSGNNQPQHF | TGTGCCAGCAGCTTAAGGTCAGGCAACAATCAGCCCCAGCATTTT
many | TRBD2 | TRBJ2-2 | TRBV27 | CASSSGLAGGELFF | TGTGCCAGCAGTTCGGGACTAGCAGGCGGGGAGCTGTTTTTT
few | NA | TRBJ2-1 | TRBV29-1 | CSVEEDSKRNEQFF | TGCAGCGTTGAAGAGGACAGCAAACGCAATGAGCAGTTCTTC
many | TRBD2 | TRBJ2-1 | TRBV4-2 | CASSQEGLEESYNEQFF | TGTGCCAGCAGCCAAGAGGGACTAGAAGAGTCCTACAATGAGCAGTTCTTC
few | TRBD1 | TRBJ2-4 | TRBV15 | CATSTPTGGERNIQYF | TGTGCCACCAGCACCCCTACAGGGGGTGAGAGAAACATTCAGTACTTC
NA | TRBD1 | TRBJ2-1 | TRBV19 | CASSRTGNGEQFF | TGTGCCAGTAGTCGGACAGGGAACGGTGAGCAGTTCTTC
NA | TRBD1 | TRBJ2-5 | TRBV4-3 | CASSSSRTGYYQETQYF | TGCGCCAGCAGCTCTTCTAGGACAGGGTACTACCAAGAGACCCAGTACTTC
few | TRBD1 | TRBJ2-5 | TRBV29-1 | CSVLVRQGQETQYF | TGCAGCGTTTTGGTACGACAGGGCCAAGAGACCCAGTACTTC
many | NA | TRBJ1-1 | TRBV18 | CASSPGQNTEAFF | TGTGCCAGCTCACCAGGACAGAACACTGAAGCTTTCTTT
few | NA | TRBJ1-6 | TRBV29-1 | CSVGSGLGSPLHF | TGCAGCGTTGGTTCAGGGTTGGGGTCACCCCTCCACTTT
NA | NA | TRBJ2-1 | TRBV27 | CASIPSSAGAVDEQFF | TGTGCCAGCATCCCGTCTTCGGCCGGGGCGGTCGATGAGCAGTTCTTC
NA | NA | TRBJ1-1 | TRBV4-3 | CASSQSRNTEAFF | TGCGCCAGCAGCCAGTCCAGGAACACTGAAGCTTTCTTT
NA | NA | TRBJ2-2 | TRBV15 | CATSRDPGTGELFF | TGTGCCACCAGCAGAGATCCAGGCACCGGGGAGCTGTTTTTT
NA | NA | TRBJ2-5 | TRBV3-1 | CASSQDLFEAGRTLQETQYF | TGTGCCAGCAGCCAAGATCTATTTGAGGCCGGGAGAACCCTTCAAGAGACCCAGTACTTC
many | NA | TRBJ2-3 | TRBV28 | CASSLGQLRTDTQYF | TGTGCCAGCAGTTTGGGGCAACTACGCACAGATACGCAGTATTTT
NA | NA | TRBJ2-5 | TRBV6-2/TRBV6-3 | CASSYSEETQYF | TGTGCCAGCAGTTACTCGGAAGAGACCCAGTACTTC
few | TRBD1 | TRBJ2-4 | TRBV2 | CASSEPDRIENIQYF | TGTGCCAGCAGTGAACCGGACAGGATAGAAAACATTCAGTACTTC
NA | TRBD1 | TRBJ2-5 | TRBV11-2 | CASSLSGTAYQETQYF | TGTGCCAGCAGCTTATCCGGGACAGCTTACCAAGAGACCCAGTACTTC
few | NA | TRBJ1-1 | TRBV12-3/TRBV12-4 | CASQRTENTEAFF | TGTGCCAGCCAACGGACAGAGAACACTGAAGCTTTCTTT
NA | NA | TRBJ2-7 | TRBV4-3 | CASSQDNRAFGEQYF | TGCGCCAGCAGCCAAGATAACAGGGCGTTCGGCGAGCAGTACTTC
NA | NA | TRBJ2-7 | TRBV12-3/TRBV12-4 | CASSLVRQGSYEQYF | TGTGCCAGCAGTTTAGTTCGTCAGGGATCCTACGAGCAGTACTTC
NA | TRBD2 | TRBJ2-7 | TRBV11-1 | CASSPGLAGSESSYEQYF | TGTGCCAGCAGCCCCGGACTAGCGGGTTCGGAGAGCTCCTACGAGCAGTACTTC
NA | TRBD1 | TRBJ2-3 | TRBV12-3/TRBV12-4 | CASSPGDRGGDTQYF | TGTGCCAGCAGTCCGGGAGACAGGGGGGGAGATACGCAGTATTTT
NA | TRBD1 | TRBJ2-3 | TRBV29-1 | CSLGQGSDTQYF | TGCAGCTTGGGACAGGGATCAGACACGCAGTATTTT
few | NA | TRBJ2-7 | TRBV7-2 | CASSRSDEQYF | TGTGCCAGCAGCCGTAGCGACGAGCAGTACTTC
NA | TRBD2 | TRBJ2-7 | TRBV4-3 | CASSSKREGSYEQYF | TGCGCCAGCAGCTCCAAGCGGGAGGGCTCCTACGAGCAGTACTTC
few | NA | TRBJ2-5 | TRBV3-1 | CASSRTFATQYF | TGTGCCAGCAGCCGGACGTTCGCGACCCAGTACTTC
few | TRBD2 | TRBJ2-7 | TRBV12-3/TRBV12-4 | CASSIGGYEQYF | TGTGCCAGCTCAATCGGGGGGTACGAGCAGTACTTC
NA | NA | TRBJ2-7 | TRBV7-9 | CASWAGAYEQYF | TGTGCCAGCTGGGCGGGCGCCTACGAGCAGTACTTC
NA | TRBD1 | TRBJ2-1 | TRBV3-1 | CASSQGAETGGRNEQFF | TGTGCCAGCAGCCAAGGGGCCGAGACAGGGGGGAGGAATGAGCAGTTCTTC